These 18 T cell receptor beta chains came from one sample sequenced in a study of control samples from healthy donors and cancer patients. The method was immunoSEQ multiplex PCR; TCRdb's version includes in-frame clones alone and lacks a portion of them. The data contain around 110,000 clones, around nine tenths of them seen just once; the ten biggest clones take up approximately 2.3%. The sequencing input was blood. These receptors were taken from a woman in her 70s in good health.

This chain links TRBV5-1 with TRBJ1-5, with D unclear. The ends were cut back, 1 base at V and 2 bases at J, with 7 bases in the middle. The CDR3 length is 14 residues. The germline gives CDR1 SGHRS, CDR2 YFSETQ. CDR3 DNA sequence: TGCGCCAGCAGCTTGATTCCCGGCAATCAGCCCCAGCATTTT. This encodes CASSLIPGNQPQHF.

The CDR3 DNA sequence: TGTGCCAGCAACCTCCGGGGGGGCACGGGTAACTATGGCTACACCTTC. It yields the protein CASNLRGGTGNYGYTF. The V call is TRBV27, the J call TRBJ1-2; D perhaps matches TRBD1 (6 bases). With 7 bases removed from V and 1 base from J, the gap between germline ends came to 19 bases. Germline V gene lookup returns CDR1 MNHEY and CDR2 SMNVEV (reference sequence). The CDR3 covers 16 residues.

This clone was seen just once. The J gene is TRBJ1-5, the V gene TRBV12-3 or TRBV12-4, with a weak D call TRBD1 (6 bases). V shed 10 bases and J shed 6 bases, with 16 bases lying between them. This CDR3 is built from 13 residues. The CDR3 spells CATRAGDGQPQHF. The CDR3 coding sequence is TGTGCCACCCGAGCAGGGGACGGTCAGCCCCAGCATTTT.

CDR3 bases: TGTGCCAGCAGACTAGCGGGGTGGGGGGAGCAGTACTTC. Its protein is CASRLAGWGEQYF. This chain uses TRBV6-5 with TRBJ2-7, with TRBD2 matching over 10 bases. CDR3 size: 13 residues. Unmatched junction bases numbered 6, after V lost 6 bases and J lost 7 bases. Germline assignment: CDR1 MNHEY and CDR2 SVGAGI.

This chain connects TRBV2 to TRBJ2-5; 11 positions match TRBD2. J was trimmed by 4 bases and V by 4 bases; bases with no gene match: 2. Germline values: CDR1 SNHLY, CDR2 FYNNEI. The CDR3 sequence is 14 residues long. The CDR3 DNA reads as TGTGCCAGCAGTGGACTAGCGGGGCCAGAGACCCAGTACTTC. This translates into CASSGLAGPETQYF.

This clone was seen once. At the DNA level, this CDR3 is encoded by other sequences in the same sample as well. The CDR3: CASGLGRAGGSDTQYF. The DNA for the CDR3 is TGTGCTAGTGGTTTGGGACGGGCGGGGGGTTCAGATACGCAGTATTTT. The genes are TRBV12-5 and TRBJ2-3, with TRBD2 matching over 8 bases. Trimming at V came to 1 base and at J to 4 bases, leaving 7 bases not matched to a gene. CDR3 length: 16 residues. Germline values: CDR1 LGHNT, CDR2 FRNRAP. The complete variable domain, with remaining parts taken from reference TRBV12-5 and TRBJ2-3, reads DARVTQTPRHKVTEMGQEVTMRCQPILGHNTVFWYRQTMMQGLELLAYFRNRAPLDDSGMPKDRFSAEMPDATLATLKIQPSEPRDSAVYFCASGLGRAGGSDTQYFGPGTRLTVL.

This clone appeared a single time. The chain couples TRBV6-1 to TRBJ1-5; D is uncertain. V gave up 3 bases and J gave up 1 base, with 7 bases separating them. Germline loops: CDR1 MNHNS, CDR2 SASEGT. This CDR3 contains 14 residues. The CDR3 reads CASSDGWSNQPQHF. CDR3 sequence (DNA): TGTGCCAGCAGTGACGGGTGGAGCAATCAGCCCCAGCATTTT.

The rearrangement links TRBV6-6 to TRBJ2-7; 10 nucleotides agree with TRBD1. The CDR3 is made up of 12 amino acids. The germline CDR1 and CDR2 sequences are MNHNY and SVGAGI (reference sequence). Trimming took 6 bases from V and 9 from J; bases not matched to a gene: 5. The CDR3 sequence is CASSPGQGRQYF. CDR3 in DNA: TGTGCCAGCAGCCCGGGACAGGGGAGGCAGTACTTC.

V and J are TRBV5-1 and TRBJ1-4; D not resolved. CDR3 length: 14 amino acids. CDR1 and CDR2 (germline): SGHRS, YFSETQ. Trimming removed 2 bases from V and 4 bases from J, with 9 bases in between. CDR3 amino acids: CASSLAPSNEKLFF. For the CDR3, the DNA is TGCGCCAGCAGCTTAGCACCGAGTAATGAAAAACTGTTTTTT.

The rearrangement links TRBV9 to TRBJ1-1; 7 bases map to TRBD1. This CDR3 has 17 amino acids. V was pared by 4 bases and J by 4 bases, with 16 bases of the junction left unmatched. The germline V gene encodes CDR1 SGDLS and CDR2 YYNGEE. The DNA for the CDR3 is TGTGCCAGCAGCCCTCGCCTACAGACAGGGAGGCGCACTGAAGCTTTCTTT. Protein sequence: CASSPRLQTGRRTEAFF. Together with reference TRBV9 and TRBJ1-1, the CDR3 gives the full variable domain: DSGVTQTPKHLITATGQRVTLRCSPRSGDLSVYWYQQSLDQGLQFLIQYYNGEERAKGNILERFSAQQFPDLHSELNLSSLELGDSALYFCASSPRLQTGRRTEAFFGQGTRLTVV.

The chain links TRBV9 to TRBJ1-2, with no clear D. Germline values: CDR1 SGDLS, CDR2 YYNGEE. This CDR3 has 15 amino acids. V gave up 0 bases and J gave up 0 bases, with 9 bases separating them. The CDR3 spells CASSVGSQPNYGYTF. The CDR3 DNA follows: TGTGCCAGCAGCGTAGGCAGCCAACCTAACTATGGCTACACCTTC. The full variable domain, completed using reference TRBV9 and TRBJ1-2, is DSGVTQTPKHLITATGQRVTLRCSPRSGDLSVYWYQQSLDQGLQFLIQYYNGEERAKGNILERFSAQQFPDLHSELNLSSLELGDSALYFCASSVGSQPNYGYTFGSGTRLTVV.

The CDR3 spells CASSLGPPGGGWWVTQYF. The CDR3 DNA reads TGTGCCAGCAGCTTAGGACCGCCTGGCGGTGGGTGGTGGGTTACGCAGTATTTT. J is TRBJ2-3 and V is TRBV7-7; the D is unclear. The length of the CDR3 is 18 residues. The germline gives CDR1 SSHAT, CDR2 FNYEAQ (reference sequence). Between the trimmed V and J ends, which lost 1 base and 8 bases, there was a span of 25 bases.

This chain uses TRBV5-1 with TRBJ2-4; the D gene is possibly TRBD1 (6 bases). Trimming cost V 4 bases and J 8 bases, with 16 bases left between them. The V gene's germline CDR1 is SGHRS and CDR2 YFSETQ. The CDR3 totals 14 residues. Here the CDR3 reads CASSPTTEGDIQYF. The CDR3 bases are TGCGCCAGCAGCCCTACGACAGAGGGGGACATTCAGTACTTC.

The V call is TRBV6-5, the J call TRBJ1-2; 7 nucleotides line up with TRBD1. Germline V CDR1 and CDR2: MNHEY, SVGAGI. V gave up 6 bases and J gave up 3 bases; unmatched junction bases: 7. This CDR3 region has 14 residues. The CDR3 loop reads CASSPGQTYYGYTF. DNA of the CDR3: TGTGCCAGCAGCCCGGGACAGACATACTATGGCTACACCTTC.

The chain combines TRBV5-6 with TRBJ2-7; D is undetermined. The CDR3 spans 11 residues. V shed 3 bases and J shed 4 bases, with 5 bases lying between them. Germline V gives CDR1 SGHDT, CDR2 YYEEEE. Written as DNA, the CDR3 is TGTGCCAGCAGCTGGCGTTACGAGCAGTACTTC. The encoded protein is CASSWRYEQYF.

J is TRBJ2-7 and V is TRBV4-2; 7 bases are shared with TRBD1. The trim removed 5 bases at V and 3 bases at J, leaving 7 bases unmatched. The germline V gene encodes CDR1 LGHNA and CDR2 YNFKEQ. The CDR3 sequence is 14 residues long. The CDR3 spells CASSSGTANYEQYF. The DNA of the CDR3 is TGTGCCAGCAGCTCCGGGACAGCAAACTACGAGCAGTACTTC.

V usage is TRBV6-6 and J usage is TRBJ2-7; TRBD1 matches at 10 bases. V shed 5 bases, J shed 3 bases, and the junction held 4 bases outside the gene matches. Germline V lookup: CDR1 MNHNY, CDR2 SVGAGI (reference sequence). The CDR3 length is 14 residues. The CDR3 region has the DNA TGTGCCAGCAGTCGGGACAGGGGAGGCTACGAGCAGTACTTC. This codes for CASSRDRGGYEQYF.

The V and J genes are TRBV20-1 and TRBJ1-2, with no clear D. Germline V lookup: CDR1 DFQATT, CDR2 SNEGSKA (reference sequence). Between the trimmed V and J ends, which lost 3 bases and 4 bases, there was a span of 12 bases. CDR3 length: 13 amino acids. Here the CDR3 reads CSASPRRSYGYTF. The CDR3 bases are TGCAGTGCTAGTCCCAGGAGGAGCTATGGCTACACCTTC.